This TCR beta chain was observed in a study of cytotoxic CD8 clonotypes in ibrutinib-treated CLL. Background on the study: Patients: 11 relapsed/refractory, under 16 treatment-naive, 17 IGHV unmutated. Mean values per sample were 260,000 or so productive templates and more than 90,000 productive rearrangements.

Produced via immunoSEQ multiplex PCR; TCRdb's table is partial and in-frame only. Here the sample spans approximately 23,000 clones, roughly 75% being singletons. V gave up 3 bases and J gave up 5 bases, with 5 bases separating them. Germline V CDR1 and CDR2: MDHEN, SYDVKM. The CDR3 runs 12 residues. Regarding the study as a whole: Contraction or stability on treatment was seen for public clonotypes, which were uncommon.

A note on this clone: Its antigen is not known.

The sequencing here drew on PBMCs, taken before ibrutinib treatment. The receptor's source is a human donor with chronic lymphocytic leukemia. The J gene is TRBJ1-5, the V gene TRBV28, with D unresolved. The CDR3 loop reads CASSFRDQPQHF. The CDR3 nucleotides are TGTGCCAGCAGTTTCAGAGATCAGCCCCAGCATTTT.